The 4 T cell receptor beta chains below were found in one sample sequenced in a study of OX40 agonist ivuxolimab in advanced cancers. Libraries were prepared through the immunoSEQ multiplex PCR assay. TCRdb took this table from immuneACCESS and kept in-frame rearrangements with V and J called. Such tables lack part of the clones; where checked against another copy, unresolved V genes explain under half of the gap, and the rest is unexplained. Present in this sample are 70,000 or so clones, around 80% of which were seen just once. 1.1% of the sample is in the top ten clones. The starting material was CD4+ or CD8+ T cells sorted from blood, obtained in a trial of the OX40 agonist ivuxolimab. Receptors were obtained from an adult with an advanced solid tumor such as melanoma, head and neck, liver or kidney cancer.

Only a few counts were recorded for this clone. V gene TRBV29-1 combines with J gene TRBJ1-1; TRBD1 might be the D (6 bases). V was cut by 5 bases and J by 4 bases, with 14 bases left in between. This CDR3 has 13 amino acids. Looked up from germline, CDR1 is SQVTM and CDR2 is ANQGSEA. This CDR3 is CSVPTGWGTEAFF. The CDR3 DNA sequence: TGCAGCGTTCCCACAGGGTGGGGCACTGAAGCTTTCTTT.

The J gene is TRBJ2-5, the V gene TRBV7-2, with 7 bases fitting TRBD1. CDR3 length: 17 amino acids. V lost 5 bases to trimming and J lost 7 bases; unmatched junction nucleotides: 19. Germline assignment: CDR1 SGHTA and CDR2 FQGNSA. CDR3 DNA sequence: TGTGCCAGCAGCGTATCCGGGACAGCGCGGCCCGTGGGGACCCAGTACTTC. Translation gives CASSVSGTARPVGTQYF. The whole variable domain, filled in from reference TRBV7-2 and TRBJ2-5, reads GAGVSQSPSNKVTEKGKDVELRCDPISGHTALYWYRQSLGQGLEFLIYFQGNSAPDKSGLPSDRFSAERTGGSVSTLTIQRTQQEDSAVYLCASSVSGTARPVGTQYFGPGTRLLVL.

This sequence joins TRBV7-2 and TRBJ2-7; tentatively, D is TRBD2 (5 bases). The CDR3 runs 13 residues. V dropped 0 bases and J dropped 6 bases, with 9 bases sitting between them. CDR1 and CDR2 (germline): SGHTA, FQGNSA. The CDR3 loop reads CASSLAGAAEQYF. The CDR3, as DNA: TGTGCCAGCAGCTTAGCGGGAGCAGCCGAGCAGTACTTC.

The chain combines TRBV13 with TRBJ1-6, with D tentatively TRBD1 (5 bases). Germline V lookup: CDR1 PRHDT, CDR2 FYEKMQ (reference sequence). Deletions cut 2 bases from V and 10 bases from J, with 12 bases between. The CDR3 is 14 residues long. The CDR3 loop is CASSLRGWGSPLHF. The CDR3 DNA is TGTGCCAGCAGCTTAAGGGGCTGGGGCTCACCCCTCCACTTT.